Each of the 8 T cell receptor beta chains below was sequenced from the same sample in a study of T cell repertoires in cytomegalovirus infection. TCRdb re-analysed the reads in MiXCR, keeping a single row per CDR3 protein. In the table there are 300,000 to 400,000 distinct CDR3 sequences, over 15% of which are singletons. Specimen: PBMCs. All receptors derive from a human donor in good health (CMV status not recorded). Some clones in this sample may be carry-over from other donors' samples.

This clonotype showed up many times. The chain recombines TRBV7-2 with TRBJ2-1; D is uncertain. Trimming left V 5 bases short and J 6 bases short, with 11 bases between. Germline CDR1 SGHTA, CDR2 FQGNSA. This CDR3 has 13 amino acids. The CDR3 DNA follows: TGTGCCAGCAGCCAGATTGTCGGCAATGAGCAGTTCTTC. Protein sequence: CASSQIVGNEQFF. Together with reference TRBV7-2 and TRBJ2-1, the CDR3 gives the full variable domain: GAGVSQSPSNKVTEKGKDVELRCDPISGHTALYWYRQSLGQGLEFLIYFQGNSAPDKSGLPSDRFSAERTGGSVSTLTIQRTQQEDSAVYLCASSQIVGNEQFFGPGTRLTVL.

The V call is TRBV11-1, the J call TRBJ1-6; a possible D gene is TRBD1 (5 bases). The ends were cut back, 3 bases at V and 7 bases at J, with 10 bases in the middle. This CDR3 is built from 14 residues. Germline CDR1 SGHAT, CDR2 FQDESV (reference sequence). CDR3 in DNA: TGTGCCAGCAGCTTGGGGCAGGCGAATTCACCCCTCCACTTT. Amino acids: CASSLGQANSPLHF.

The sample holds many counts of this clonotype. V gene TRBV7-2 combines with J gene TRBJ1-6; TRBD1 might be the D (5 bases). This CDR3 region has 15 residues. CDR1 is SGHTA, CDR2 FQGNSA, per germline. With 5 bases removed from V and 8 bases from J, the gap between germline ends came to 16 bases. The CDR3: CASSPSRGRDSPLHF. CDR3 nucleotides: TGTGCCAGCAGCCCGTCCCGGGGCCGTGATTCACCCCTCCACTTT.

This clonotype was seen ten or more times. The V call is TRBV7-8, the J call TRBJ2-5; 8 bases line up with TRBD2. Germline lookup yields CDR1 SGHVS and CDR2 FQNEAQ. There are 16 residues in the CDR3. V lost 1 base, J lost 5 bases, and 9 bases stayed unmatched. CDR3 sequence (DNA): TGTGCCAGCAGCTTAGTCGACGGGAGGGTGGTGGAGACCCAGTACTTC. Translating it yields CASSLVDGRVVETQYF.

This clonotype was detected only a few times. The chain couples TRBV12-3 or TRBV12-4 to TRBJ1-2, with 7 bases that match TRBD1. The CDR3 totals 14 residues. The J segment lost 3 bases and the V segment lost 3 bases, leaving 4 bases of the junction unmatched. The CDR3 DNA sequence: TGTGCCAGCAGTTTCCGGGACAGCTACTATGGCTACACCTTC. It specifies CASSFRDSYYGYTF.

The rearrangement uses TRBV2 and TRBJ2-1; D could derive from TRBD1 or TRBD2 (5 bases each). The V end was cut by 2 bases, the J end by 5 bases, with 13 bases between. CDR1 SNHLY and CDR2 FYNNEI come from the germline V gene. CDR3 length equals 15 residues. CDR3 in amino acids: CASSERGIRDNEQFF. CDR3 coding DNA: TGTGCCAGCAGTGAACGGGGTATCAGGGACAATGAGCAGTTCTTC.

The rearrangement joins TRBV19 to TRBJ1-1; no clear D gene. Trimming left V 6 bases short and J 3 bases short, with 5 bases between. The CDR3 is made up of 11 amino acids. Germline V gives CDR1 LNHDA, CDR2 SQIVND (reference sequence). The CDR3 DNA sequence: TGTGCCAGTAGGGGTTACACTGAAGCTTTCTTT. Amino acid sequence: CASRGYTEAFF.

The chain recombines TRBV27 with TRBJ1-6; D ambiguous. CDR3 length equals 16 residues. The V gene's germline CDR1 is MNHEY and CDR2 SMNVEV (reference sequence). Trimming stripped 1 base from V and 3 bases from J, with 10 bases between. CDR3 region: CASSLFGRYYNSPLHF. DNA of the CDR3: TGTGCCAGCAGTTTATTTGGACGGTACTATAATTCACCCCTCCACTTT.